The 16 T cell receptor beta chains reported below all come from one sample, sequenced in a study of blood T cell repertoires in COVID-19. Some clones are missing from TCRdb's copy, which holds only in-frame ones; the method was immunoSEQ multiplex PCR. The table has about 120,000 clones, roughly 84% seen once. Sequencing input: PBMCs or T cells enriched from blood (not recorded which). These receptors were obtained from a woman aged 30 to 39 who had recovered from COVID-19.

The chain has TRBV4-2 and TRBJ1-5, with D possibly TRBD1 on 5 matching bases. Germline V CDR1 and CDR2: LGHNA, YNFKEQ. Trimming removed 4 bases from V and 5 bases from J, with 15 bases in between. This CDR3 is built from 15 residues. The CDR3 coding sequence is TGTGCCAGCAGCCCTGTCGTGGGGGGTTATCAGCCCCAGCATTTT. This sequence encodes CASSPVVGGYQPQHF.

The chain has TRBV2 and TRBJ2-3; TRBD2 matches 12 bases. Germline lookup yields CDR1 SNHLY and CDR2 FYNNEI. Germline trimming cut 8 bases from V and 1 base from J; bases unmatched to any gene: 4. The CDR3 totals 15 residues. The CDR3 DNA reads TGTGCCAGCTCCGGGACTAGCGGGCGCACAGATACGCAGTATTTT. Translating gives CASSGTSGRTDTQYF.

This clone was counted a single time. V is TRBV25-1 and J is TRBJ1-1, with 8 bases lining up with TRBD1. With V trimmed by 5 bases and J by 1 base, 9 bases remained unmatched. The germline V gene encodes CDR1 MGHDK and CDR2 SYGVNS. This CDR3 comprises 16 residues. The CDR3 spells CASSPDRALANTEAFF. The DNA of the CDR3 is TGTGCCAGCAGTCCGGACAGGGCGTTGGCGAACACTGAAGCTTTCTTT. The variable domain in full, with the rest retrieved from reference TRBV25-1 and TRBJ1-1, is EADIYQTPRYLVIGTGKKITLECSQTMGHDKMYWYQQDPGMELHLIHYSYGVNSTEKGDLSSESTVSRIRTEHFPLTLESARPSHTSQYLCASSPDRALANTEAFFGQGTRLTVV.

The CDR3 reads CASREDGEETQYF. Here the CDR3 DNA reads TGTGCCAGCAGGGAGGACGGAGAAGAGACCCAGTACTTC. The rearrangement uses TRBV12-3 or TRBV12-4 and TRBJ2-5; D is perhaps TRBD2 (5 bases). V was shortened by 6 bases and J by 3 bases, with 11 bases between the two germline ends. This CDR3 region has 13 residues.

The chain recombines TRBV4-2 with TRBJ2-7; TRBD1 agrees at 7 bases. This CDR3 contains 16 residues. Trimming removed 1 base from V and 1 base from J; junction bases left unmatched: 7. CDR1 and CDR2 from the germline V gene are LGHNA and YNFKEQ. For the CDR3, the DNA is TGTGCCAGCAGCCAAGTTTGGGACAGTGATTCCTACGAGCAGTACTTC. Its translation is CASSQVWDSDSYEQYF.

This clone was detected only a few times. The rearrangement joins TRBV28 to TRBJ2-5; 7 nucleotides align to TRBD1. After removal of 2 bases from V and 6 bases from J, the junction contained 12 bases not matched to a gene. Germline CDR1 MDHEN, CDR2 SYDVKM. This CDR3 has 16 amino acids. CDR3 in amino acids: CASSLPGTGTAKTQYF. In DNA, the CDR3 is TGTGCCAGCAGTTTACCCGGGACCGGGACAGCAAAGACCCAGTACTTC.

This clone was seen ten or more times. The chain recombines TRBV27 with TRBJ2-1; the match to TRBD2 covers 13 bases. This CDR3 is built from 15 residues. J gave up 9 bases and V 1 base, and 3 bases lay outside the gene matches. Germline values: CDR1 MNHEY, CDR2 SMNVEV (reference sequence). CDR3 DNA sequence: TGTGCCAGCAGTTTATACGGACTAGCGGGAGTTGAGCAGTTCTTC. It translates to CASSLYGLAGVEQFF.

The rearrangement links TRBV5-4 to TRBJ1-6; TRBD1 aligns across 9 bases. The CDR3 extends over 17 amino acids. Trimming took 7 bases from V and 7 from J; bases not matched to a gene: 15. CDR1 is SGHNT and CDR2 is YYREEE in the germline V gene (reference sequence). CDR3 nucleotide sequence: TGTGCCAGCCAACCTGGGACAGGGAGTGTAGTGAATTCACCCCTCCACTTT. Translation: CASQPGTGSVVNSPLHF.

The V gene is TRBV27, the J gene TRBJ2-1; 14 positions agree with TRBD2. Per germline, CDR1 MNHEY and CDR2 SMNVEV (reference sequence). This CDR3 region has 14 residues. J lost 9 bases, V lost 5 bases, and 3 bases had no gene match. The CDR3 bases are TGTGCCAGCAGTCCGGGACTAGCGGGAGTTGAGCAGTTCTTC. Translation gives CASSPGLAGVEQFF.

The J gene is TRBJ2-7, the V gene TRBV7-2, with 14 bases aligning to TRBD2. This CDR3 has 15 residues. J was trimmed by 7 bases and V by 5 bases; bases with no gene match: 7. Germline V gene sequence: CDR1 SGHTA, CDR2 FQGNSA. The CDR3 DNA reads TGTGCCAGCAGCACGTCGGGACTAGCGGGGGATGAGCAGTACTTC. Protein product: CASSTSGLAGDEQYF.

This chain uses TRBV5-5 with TRBJ2-5; 10 nucleotides align to TRBD2. From germline, CDR1 is SGHKS and CDR2 YYEKEE (reference sequence). V gave up 4 bases and J gave up 1 base; unmatched junction bases: 7. The CDR3 contains 16 residues. The CDR3: CASSGRGLAIQETQYF. Here the CDR3 DNA reads TGTGCCAGCAGCGGGCGGGGACTAGCGATCCAAGAGACCCAGTACTTC. The full variable domain, its missing parts supplied by reference TRBV5-5 and TRBJ2-5, is DAGVTQSPTHLIKTRGQQVTLRCSPISGHKSVSWYQQVLGQGPQFIFQYYEKEERGRGNFPDRFSARQFPNYSSELNVNALLLGDSALYLCASSGRGLAIQETQYFGPGTRLLVL.

J is TRBJ2-7 and V is TRBV15; 9 bases align to TRBD1. Trimming removed 1 base from V and 3 bases from J; junction bases left unmatched: 4. Germline values: CDR1 LNHNV, CDR2 YYDKDF (reference sequence). The CDR3 totals 15 residues. The CDR3 DNA follows: TGTGCCACCAGCAGAGGGGGACAGGGAGGCTACGAGCAGTACTTC. This translates into CATSRGGQGGYEQYF.

The V gene is TRBV7-5, the J gene TRBJ1-5; the DNA was not used to check the table's D call, TRBD1. TRBV7-5 is a listed pseudogene. The length of the CDR3 is 17 residues. The CDR3 nucleotides are TGTGTCAGAAGCCGACGTCCTGACAGCCATAGCAATCAGCCCCAGCATTTT. Protein: CVRSRRPDSHSNQPQHF.

This chain links TRBV7-8 with TRBJ2-7; D is possibly TRBD2 (6 bases). V lost 5 bases, J lost 2 bases, and 10 bases lay in between. The CDR3 runs 13 residues. CDR1 is SGHVS and CDR2 is FQNEAQ in the germline V gene. This CDR3 is CASSPWGAYEQYF. CDR3 bases: TGTGCCAGCAGCCCCTGGGGGGCCTACGAGCAGTACTTC.

This clone came up a few times. The chain is built from TRBV4-2 and TRBJ2-3, with D perhaps matching TRBD2 (5 bases). Looked up from germline, CDR1 is LGHNA and CDR2 is YNFKEQ. This CDR3 contains 14 residues. Trimming removed 1 base at V and 4 bases at J, with 9 bases between. The CDR3 sequence is CASSQGPSPDTQYF. CDR3 sequence (DNA): TGTGCCAGCAGCCAAGGTCCTAGCCCAGATACGCAGTATTTT.

The rearrangement links TRBV6-6 to TRBJ2-7; TRBD2 matches 8 bases. Losses at the gene ends were 5 bases for V and 4 bases for J; bases not matched to a gene: 19. The germline V gene encodes CDR1 MNHNY and CDR2 SVGAGI (reference sequence). The CDR3 runs 18 residues. The CDR3 protein is CASSHAGRPGGDPYEQYF. The CDR3 nucleotides are TGTGCCAGCAGTCACGCGGGACGGCCGGGGGGGGACCCGTACGAGCAGTACTTC.